One and the same sample provided the 21 T cell receptor beta chains below, sequenced in a study of T-cell reconstitution after alpha-beta-depleted transplantation in children. For TCRbeta, the library was prepared with unique molecular identifiers. TCRdb passed the PCR reads through MiXCR, listing each CDR3 protein once. The sample carries over 100,000 distinct CDR3 sequences, about a tenth recorded once. The sample was PBMCs, taken before TCRalphabeta/CD19-depleted stem cell transplant. The receptors here all came from a boy between 2 and 10 years old with acute lymphoblastic leukemia, due to receive a stem cell transplant.

This rearrangement joins TRBV2 to TRBJ1-2; TRBD1 agrees at 8 bases. Germline V gene sequence: CDR1 SNHLY, CDR2 FYNNEI. CDR3 length: 12 amino acids. The ends lost 9 bases at V and 2 bases at J; junction bases unmatched: 2. The CDR3 protein is CARGQANYGYTF. CDR3 in DNA: TGTGCCAGGGGACAGGCGAACTATGGCTACACCTTC.

This chain joins TRBV11-2 and TRBJ1-4; 9 positions agree with TRBD1. V dropped 5 bases and J dropped 7; count of bases not matched to a gene: 11. This CDR3 is built from 16 residues. Germline V gives CDR1 SGHAT, CDR2 FQNNGV. The CDR3 is CASSPNRGPRSEKLFF. The DNA of the CDR3 is TGTGCCAGCAGCCCCAACAGGGGGCCGCGGAGTGAAAAACTGTTTTTT.

This clonotype was seen once. The CDR3 loop reads CASSPPGYEQYF. CDR3 sequence (DNA): TGTGCCAGCAGTCCCCCAGGTTACGAGCAGTACTTC. The chain combines TRBV28 with TRBJ2-7; D remains ambiguous. In germline, CDR1 is MDHEN, CDR2 SYDVKM. The CDR3 runs 12 residues. V lost 5 bases and J 4 bases, leaving 9 bases between the germline ends. Filled out from reference TRBV28 and TRBJ2-7, the complete variable domain reads DVKVTQSSRYLVKRTGEKVFLECVQDMDHENMFWYRQDPGLGLRLIYFSYDVKMKEKGDIPEGYSVSREKKERFSLILESASTNQTSMYLCASSPPGYEQYFGPGTRLTVT.

The gene calls are TRBV7-9 and TRBJ2-2; 7 bases match TRBD2. The CDR3 is 16 amino acids. V shed 2 bases, J shed 0 bases, and the junction held 3 bases outside the gene matches. Per the germline V gene, CDR1 is SEHNR and CDR2 is FQNEAQ (reference sequence). The CDR3: CASSLWLAANTGELFF. The DNA of the CDR3 is TGTGCCAGCAGCTTATGGCTAGCGGCGAACACCGGGGAGCTGTTTTTT.

The chain joins TRBV9 to TRBJ2-1; D is unclear. Germline V gene data show CDR1 as SGDLS and CDR2 as YYNGEE. This CDR3 contains 14 residues. V lost 3 bases to trimming and J lost 10 bases, with 17 bases between them. Written as DNA, the CDR3 is TGTGCCAGCAGCGCCCGGCCCGGAGCTTCAGAGCAGTTCTTC. As protein: CASSARPGASEQFF. The variable domain in full, completed from reference TRBV9 and TRBJ2-1, reads DSGVTQTPKHLITATGQRVTLRCSPRSGDLSVYWYQQSLDQGLQFLIQYYNGEERAKGNILERFSAQQFPDLHSELNLSSLELGDSALYFCASSARPGASEQFFGPGTRLTVL.

This clonotype was picked up many times. The rearrangement uses TRBV5-1 and TRBJ2-5; 8 positions match TRBD1. CDR3 length equals 15 residues. Per germline, CDR1 SGHRS and CDR2 YFSETQ. V shed 5 bases, J shed 4 bases, and the junction held 10 bases outside the gene matches. DNA of the CDR3: TGCGCCAGCAGTGGAGCAGGGGGCGTGGGAGAGACCCAGTACTTC. Translated, it gives CASSGAGGVGETQYF.

Note on this clonotype: A junction boundary mismatches the germline segment, possibly from a read error. The chain carries TRBV6-4 and TRBJ2-7, with D perhaps matching TRBD2 (6 bases). The V gene's germline CDR1 is MRHNA and CDR2 SNTAGT. This CDR3 has 13 amino acids. The CDR3 nucleotides are TGTACCTGCAGTTCCGCGACTTCGGGAGATAGGAACTTC. Its translation: CTCSSATSGDRNF.

This clonotype was picked up many times. V gene TRBV30 combines with J gene TRBJ2-1, with a tentative D call TRBD2 (5 bases). Germline assignment: CDR1 GTSNPN and CDR2 SVGIG (reference sequence). The V end lost 4 bases, the J end lost 1 base, and 11 bases lay between the germline ends. The CDR3 consists of 14 residues. As DNA, the CDR3 is TGTGCCTGGACCAGCGGTTCTTCCTACAATGAGCAGTTCTTC. It translates to CAWTSGSSYNEQFF.

This clonotype was detected ten times or more. The V call is TRBV20-1, the J call TRBJ2-1; TRBD2 agrees at 11 bases. CDR3 length: 14 residues. With V trimmed by 6 bases and J by 7 bases, 8 bases remained unmatched. Per germline, CDR1 DFQATT and CDR2 SNEGSKA (reference sequence). As DNA, the CDR3 is TGCAGTGCCTCGCGGCTAGCGGGAGGAAATGAGCAGTTCTTC. It specifies CSASRLAGGNEQFF.

This clonotype was counted only a few times. The V and J genes are TRBV4-1 and TRBJ2-1; TRBD2 matches at 7 bases. The germline CDR1 and CDR2 sequences are MGHRA and YSYEKL. The CDR3 consists of 15 residues. J lost 7 bases, V lost 0 bases, and 6 bases had no gene match. The CDR3 here is CASSQDWGLTNEQFF. The CDR3 DNA follows: TGCGCCAGCAGCCAAGACTGGGGACTAACGAATGAGCAGTTCTTC.

Details on this clonotype: A much larger clone sits a single nucleotide away, making a read error possible. The CDR3 spells CASSNRDRGPSTTYYEQYF. CDR3 DNA: TGTGCCAGCAGCAACCGGGACAGGGGGCCGTCCACCACCTACTACGAGCAGTACTTC. The rearrangement links TRBV21-1 to TRBJ2-7; the listed D gene, TRBD1, was not tested against the DNA. TRBV21-1 is assigned pseudogene status. This CDR3 has 19 amino acids.

The CDR3 sequence: CASSHSTSGKISYNEQFF. Here the CDR3 DNA reads TGTGCCAGCAGCCACTCGACTAGCGGGAAAATCTCCTACAATGAGCAGTTCTTC. The V and J genes are TRBV3-1 and TRBJ2-1, with 11 bases identical to TRBD2. The CDR3 is 18 residues long. With V trimmed by 3 bases and J by 0 bases, 7 bases remained unmatched. Germline lookup yields CDR1 LGHDT and CDR2 YNNKEL (reference sequence).

A few counts support this clonotype. This sequence joins TRBV12-3 or TRBV12-4 and TRBJ1-2; perhaps TRBD1 as D (5 bases). This CDR3 is built from 13 residues. Trimming pared 3 bases from V and 3 bases from J, leaving 8 bases between. The CDR3 region has the DNA TGTGCCAGCAGTTTCGGGGGTGACTATGGCTACACCTTC. It is translated as CASSFGGDYGYTF.

This clonotype was counted at least ten times. In DNA, the CDR3 is TGCAGTGCTAGAACTAAACTAGCGGCCTACAATGAGCAGTTCTTC. It translates to CSARTKLAAYNEQFF. The chain recombines TRBV20-1 with TRBJ2-1; 8 positions match TRBD2. Looked up from germline, CDR1 is DFQATT and CDR2 is SNEGSKA (reference sequence). V gave up 2 bases and J gave up 2 bases; unmatched junction bases: 5. CDR3 length: 15 residues.

The gene calls are TRBV28 and TRBJ1-1; D not certain. Per germline, CDR1 MDHEN and CDR2 SYDVKM. V was shortened by 6 bases and J by 0 bases, with 5 bases between the two germline ends. This CDR3 is built from 12 residues. Written as DNA, the CDR3 is TGTGCCAGCAGAGTTATGAACACTGAAGCTTTCTTT. It codes for CASRVMNTEAFF. Full variable domain (missing parts from reference TRBV28 and TRBJ1-1): DVKVTQSSRYLVKRTGEKVFLECVQDMDHENMFWYRQDPGLGLRLIYFSYDVKMKEKGDIPEGYSVSREKKERFSLILESASTNQTSMYLCASRVMNTEAFFGQGTRLTVV.

The chain uses TRBV28 and TRBJ1-6, with D possibly being TRBD1 (6 bases). Germline-derived CDR1 and CDR2 are MDHEN and SYDVKM. V lost 1 base and J 11 bases, leaving 21 bases between the germline ends. CDR3 size: 17 residues. The CDR3 here is CASSLSPLRKGVTPLHF. In DNA, the CDR3 is TGTGCCAGCAGTTTATCCCCATTGAGGAAGGGGGTTACACCCCTCCACTTT.

This clonotype occurred a few times. This chain connects TRBV7-9 to TRBJ2-1; no reliable D call. This CDR3 has 15 amino acids. Germline V gene data show CDR1 as SEHNR and CDR2 as FQNEAQ (reference sequence). V lost 0 bases to trimming and J lost 8 bases, with 14 bases between them. The CDR3 here is CASSLAPRATYEQFF. CDR3 in DNA: TGTGCCAGCAGCTTAGCCCCTCGGGCTACATATGAGCAGTTCTTC.

Ten or more counts support this clonotype. The V gene is TRBV5-1, the J gene TRBJ2-1; D may be TRBD1 (5 bases). CDR1 and CDR2 (germline): SGHRS, YFSETQ. V lost 5 bases, J lost 8 bases, and 8 bases lay in between. The CDR3 has 11 amino acids. CDR3 in amino acids: CASSDSHEQFF. The CDR3 nucleotides are TGCGCCAGCAGTGACAGTCATGAGCAGTTCTTC. The full variable domain, in which reference TRBV5-1 and TRBJ2-1 provide the parts outside the CDR3, is KAGVTQTPRYLIKTRGQQVTLSCSPISGHRSVSWYQQTPGQGLQFLFEYFSETQRNKGNFPGRFSGRQFSNSRSEMNVSTLELGDSALYLCASSDSHEQFFGPGTRLTVL.

The gene calls are TRBV28 and TRBJ2-2, with TRBD2 matching 8 bases. This CDR3 comprises 16 residues. Unmatched junction bases numbered 7, after V lost 1 base and J lost 6 bases. The germline V gene has CDR1 MDHEN and CDR2 SYDVKM. The CDR3 is CASSLFASGSAGELFF. In DNA form, the CDR3 reads TGTGCCAGCAGTTTATTTGCAAGCGGGAGCGCCGGGGAGCTGTTTTTT.

Many counts were recorded for this clonotype. V usage is TRBV2 and J usage is TRBJ1-6; D not certain. V was shortened by 4 bases and J by 7 bases, with 5 bases between the two germline ends. The CDR3 contains 12 residues. Germline V gene lookup returns CDR1 SNHLY and CDR2 FYNNEI. CDR3 nucleotides: TGTGCCAGCAGTGTATCCAATTCACCCCTCCACTTT. It specifies CASSVSNSPLHF.

The V and J genes are TRBV25-1 and TRBJ2-5; D might be TRBD1 or TRBD2, each matching 5 bases. The CDR3 spans 17 residues. V was cut by 1 base and J by 2 bases, with 17 bases left in between. CDR1 MGHDK and CDR2 SYGVNS come from the germline V gene. The CDR3: CASSEFHWDPAQETQYF. In DNA form, the CDR3 reads TGTGCCAGCAGTGAATTTCACTGGGACCCCGCTCAAGAGACCCAGTACTTC. Variable domain in full (rest from reference TRBV25-1 and TRBJ2-5): EADIYQTPRYLVIGTGKKITLECSQTMGHDKMYWYQQDPGMELHLIHYSYGVNSTEKGDLSSESTVSRIRTEHFPLTLESARPSHTSQYLCASSEFHWDPAQETQYFGPGTRLLVL.